The text below deals with one T cell receptor beta chain. This sample is drawn from a study of T cell responses to AZD1222 COVID-19 vaccine. Profiling relied on immunoSEQ multiplex PCR, and the TCRdb table lists in-frame clones only, not all of them. The table lists roughly 80,000 clones, around 90% of them singletons, with roughly 1.4% in the top ten. V lost 1 base and J lost 4, with 13 bases in between. The CDR3 runs 15 residues. Germline lookup yields CDR1 SEHNR and CDR2 FQNEAQ (reference sequence). The receptor comes from an adult who received the AZD1222 COVID-19 vaccine. This specimen consisted of peripheral blood, obtained 28 days after the second AZD1222 dose. This rearrangement joins TRBV7-9 to TRBJ1-2; D call uncertain. CDR3 in amino acids: CASSLDGRFSYGYTF. CDR3 bases: TGTGCCAGCAGCTTAGATGGCAGATTCTCCTATGGCTACACCTTC.